These T cell receptor beta chains were read from a single sample in a study of blood T cell repertoires in COVID-19. Clones were sequenced by immunoSEQ multiplex PCR, and TCRdb holds only the in-frame ones, with some missing. The sample yields about 200,000 clones, 70% to 90% seen once. Sequenced sample: PBMCs or T cells enriched from blood (not recorded which). These receptors came from a young woman who had recovered from COVID-19. Both conserved end residues are part of each CDR3. D genes are given only for firm matches. A clone size is listed for some rows: how often the clone was seen (once, few, many), or a class if it is expanded.

J	V	size	D	CDR3	DNA
TRBJ1-1	TRBV12-5	NA	NA	CASGLVLGGADTEAFF	TGTGCTAGTGGTTTGGTACTGGGGGGGGCGGACACTGAAGCTTTCTTT
TRBJ2-1	TRBV4-2	NA	TRBD2	CASSQMTSGGNEQFF	TGTGCCAGCAGCCAAATGACTAGCGGGGGAAATGAGCAGTTCTTC
TRBJ1-1	TRBV28	NA	NA	CASSPDSTLEAFF	TGTGCCAGCAGTCCCGACAGTACACTTGAAGCTTTCTTT
TRBJ2-3	TRBV5-6	NA	NA	CASSSLTDNTDTQYF	TGTGCCAGCAGTTCCTTGACAGACAACACAGATACGCAGTATTTT
TRBJ2-3	TRBV21-1	NA	NA	CASYRYLSTQYF	TGTGCCAGTTATCGATACCTAAGTACGCAGTATTTT
TRBJ1-1	TRBV5-5	NA	NA	CASSSTNIATEAFF	TGTGCCAGCAGCTCTACCAATATAGCCACTGAAGCTTTCTTT
TRBJ1-2	TRBV10-3	NA	TRBD1	CAISGQGARGYTF	TGTGCCATCAGTGGCCAGGGGGCGAGGGGCTACACCTTC
TRBJ1-2	TRBV28	once	NA	CASSYRGGRNNYGYTF	TGTGCCAGCAGTTATAGGGGGGGGCGAAATAACTATGGCTACACCTTC
TRBJ1-4	TRBV5-1	NA	TRBD1	CASSLAGGGSTNEKLFF	TGCGCCAGCAGCTTGGCAGGGGGCGGGTCAACTAATGAAAAACTGTTTTTT
TRBJ1-1	TRBV9	once	NA	CASSVEEQIFTEAFF	TGTGCCAGCAGCGTAGAGGAACAGATTTTCACTGAAGCTTTCTTT
TRBJ1-1	TRBV28	NA	NA	CASSPGTQNTEAFF	TGTGCCAGCAGCCCGGGGACACAGAACACTGAAGCTTTCTTT
TRBJ2-2	TRBV7-9	NA	TRBD1	CASSFTGVTGELFF	TGTGCCAGCAGCTTTACAGGGGTGACCGGGGAGCTGTTTTTT
TRBJ1-1	TRBV7-2	NA	TRBD1	CASSLGQGIRSIF	TGTGCCAGCAGCCTGGGACAGGGGATTCGGTCGATCTTT
TRBJ2-3	TRBV5-1	NA	TRBD2	CASSLRGGPNPDTQYF	TGCGCCAGCAGCCTTCGCGGGGGGCCGAACCCAGATACGCAGTATTTT
TRBJ1-2	TRBV5-5	NA	TRBD1	CASSRGQGPFNYGYTF	TGTGCCAGCAGCAGGGGACAGGGACCCTTTAACTATGGCTACACCTTC
TRBJ2-7	TRBV2	NA	TRBD2	CASSEGLAGVGEQYF	TGTGCCAGCAGTGAAGGACTAGCGGGGGTGGGAGAGCAGTACTTC
TRBJ2-5	TRBV24-1	NA	TRBD1	CATRGTGGETQYF	TGTGCCACCAGGGGGACAGGGGGAGAGACCCAGTACTTC
TRBJ1-5	TRBV5-1	NA	TRBD1	CASSQNPQGEGNQPQHF	TGCGCCAGCAGCCAGAACCCCCAGGGGGAGGGCAATCAGCCCCAGCATTTT
TRBJ1-2	TRBV28	NA	NA	CASILRQGNYGYTF	TGTGCCAGCATCTTAAGGCAGGGAAACTATGGCTACACCTTC
TRBJ2-5	TRBV6-1	NA	NA	CASSEALKGKGTQYF	TGTGCCAGCAGTGAAGCGCTGAAGGGGAAGGGGACCCAGTACTTC
TRBJ1-4	TRBV28	few	TRBD1	CASSLYGTDYEKLFF	TGTGCCAGCAGTTTATATGGGACAGATTATGAAAAACTGTTTTTT
TRBJ1-1	TRBV5-1	NA	NA	CASTFGGGPTEAFF	TGCGCCAGCACCTTTGGGGGGGGGCCCACTGAAGCTTTCTTT
TRBJ2-5	TRBV4-1	NA	NA	CASSLTGTKETQYF	TGCGCCAGCAGCCTAACAGGCACAAAAGAGACCCAGTACTTC
TRBJ1-5	TRBV6-5	NA	TRBD1	CASRTDRGSNQPQHF	TGTGCCAGCAGAACGGACAGGGGGAGCAATCAGCCCCAGCATTTT
TRBJ2-5	TRBV19	NA	TRBD1	CASSTGTGEETQYF	TGTGCCAGTAGTACCGGGACAGGGGAAGAGACCCAGTACTTC
TRBJ2-7	TRBV5-1	NA	NA	CASRQGGGLYEQYF	TGCGCCAGCAGGCAAGGGGGGGGGCTCTACGAGCAGTACTTC
TRBJ2-2	TRBV19	few	TRBD1	CASRGQVNTGELFF	TGTGCCAGTAGGGGACAGGTGAACACCGGGGAGCTGTTTTTT
TRBJ2-7	TRBV10-3	NA	NA	CATKTAYEQYF	TGTGCCACCAAGACAGCCTACGAGCAGTACTTC
TRBJ2-3	TRBV28	NA	NA	CASRAGALSGGTQYF	TGTGCCAGCCGGGCAGGGGCCCTTTCAGGAGGTACGCAGTATTTT
TRBJ1-5	TRBV6-2/TRBV6-3	NA	NA	CASSPSVVPSNQPQHF	TGTGCCAGCAGCCCTTCGGTGGTGCCTAGCAATCAGCCCCAGCATTTT
TRBJ1-6	TRBV3-1/TRBV3-2	NA	NA	CASSQWQPNSPLHF	TGTGCCAGCAGCCAATGGCAACCGAATTCACCCCTCCACTTT
TRBJ2-3	TRBV9	NA	TRBD2	CASSVEGGGPTDTQYF	TGTGCCAGCAGCGTAGAGGGCGGGGGGCCCACAGATACGCAGTATTTT
TRBJ1-3	TRBV19	NA	NA	CASSRAASGNTIYF	TGTGCCAGTAGTAGGGCAGCCTCTGGAAACACCATATATTTT
TRBJ2-1	TRBV27	once	TRBD1	CASSTRQGNEQFF	TGTGCCAGCAGTACCCGACAGGGAAATGAGCAGTTCTTC